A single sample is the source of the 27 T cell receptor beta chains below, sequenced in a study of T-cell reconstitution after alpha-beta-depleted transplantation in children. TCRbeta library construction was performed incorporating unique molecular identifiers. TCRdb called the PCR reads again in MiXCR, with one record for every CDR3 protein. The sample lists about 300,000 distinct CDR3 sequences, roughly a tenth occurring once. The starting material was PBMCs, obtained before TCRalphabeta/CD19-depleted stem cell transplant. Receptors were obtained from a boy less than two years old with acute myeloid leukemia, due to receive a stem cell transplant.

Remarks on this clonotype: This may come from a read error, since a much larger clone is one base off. The CDR3 DNA reads TGCGACAGCAGCAACAGACAGGGCTCCTACGAGCAGTACTTC. Its protein is CDSSNRQGSYEQYF. This chain uses TRBV5-1 with TRBJ2-7; 7 bases are a match to TRBD1. Germline CDR1 SGHRS, CDR2 YFSETQ. The CDR3 is 14 residues long.

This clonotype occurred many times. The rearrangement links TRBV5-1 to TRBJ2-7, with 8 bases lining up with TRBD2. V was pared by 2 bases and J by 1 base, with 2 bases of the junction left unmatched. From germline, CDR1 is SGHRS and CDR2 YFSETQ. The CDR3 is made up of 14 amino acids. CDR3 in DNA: TGCGCCAGCAGCTTAGAGCGGGAGTCCTACGAGCAGTACTTC. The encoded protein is CASSLERESYEQYF.

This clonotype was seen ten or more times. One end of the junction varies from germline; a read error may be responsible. This chain's CDR3 is CASSLRQGNTGELFF. In DNA form, the CDR3 reads TGTGCCAGCAGCTTAAGACAGGGGAACACCGGGGAGCTGTTTTTT. This chain joins TRBV5-1 and TRBJ2-2, with 7 bases that match TRBD1. Per germline, CDR1 SGHRS and CDR2 YFSETQ. The CDR3 loop spans 15 amino acids. Using reference TRBV5-1 and TRBJ2-2 for the parts outside the CDR3, the full variable domain is KAGVTQTPRYLIKTRGQQVTLSCSPISGHRSVSWYQQTPGQGLQFLFEYFSETQRNKGNFPGRFSGRQFSNSRSEMNVSTLELGDSALYLCASSLRQGNTGELFFGEGSRLTVL.

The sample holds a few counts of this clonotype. The CDR3 is CASSLSGAGDTQYF. CDR3 coding DNA: TGTGCCAGCAGCCTTAGCGGGGCGGGAGATACGCAGTATTTT. This chain connects TRBV7-3 to TRBJ2-3, with 8 nucleotides matching TRBD2. From germline, CDR1 is SGHTA and CDR2 FQGTGA. The J segment lost 5 bases and the V segment lost 5 bases, leaving 6 bases of the junction unmatched. The length of the CDR3 is 14 residues.

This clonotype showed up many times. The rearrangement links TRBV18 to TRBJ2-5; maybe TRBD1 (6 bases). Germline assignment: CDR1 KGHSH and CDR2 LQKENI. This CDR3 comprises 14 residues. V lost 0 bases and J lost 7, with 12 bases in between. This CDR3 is CASSPPDSPGTQYF. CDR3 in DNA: TGTGCCAGCTCACCACCGGACAGTCCAGGGACCCAGTACTTC.

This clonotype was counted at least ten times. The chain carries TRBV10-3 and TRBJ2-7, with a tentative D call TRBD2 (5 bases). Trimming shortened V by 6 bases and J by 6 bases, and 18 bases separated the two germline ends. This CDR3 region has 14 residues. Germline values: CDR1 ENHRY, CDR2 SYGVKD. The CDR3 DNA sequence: TGTGCCATCAGCGCCGGTCTCACCGGAGGCGAGCAGTACTTC. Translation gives CAISAGLTGGEQYF.

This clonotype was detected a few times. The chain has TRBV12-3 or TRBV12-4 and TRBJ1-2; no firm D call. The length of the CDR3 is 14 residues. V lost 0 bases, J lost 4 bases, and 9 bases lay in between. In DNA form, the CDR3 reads TGTGCCAGCAGTTTAGCACCCGTAGGCTATGGCTACACCTTC. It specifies CASSLAPVGYGYTF.

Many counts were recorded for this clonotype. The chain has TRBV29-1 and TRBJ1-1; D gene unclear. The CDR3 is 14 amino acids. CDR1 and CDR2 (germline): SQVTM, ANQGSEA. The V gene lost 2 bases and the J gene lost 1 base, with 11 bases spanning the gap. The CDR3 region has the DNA TGCAGCGTTGAACCCCGGGTGGCGAACACTGAAGCTTTCTTT. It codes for CSVEPRVANTEAFF.

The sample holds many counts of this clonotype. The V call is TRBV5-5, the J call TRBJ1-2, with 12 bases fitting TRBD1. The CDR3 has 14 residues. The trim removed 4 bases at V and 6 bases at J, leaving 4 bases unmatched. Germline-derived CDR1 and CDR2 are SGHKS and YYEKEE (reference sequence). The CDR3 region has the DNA TGTGCCAGCAGCCGGGACAGGGGGCTCGATGGCTACACCTTC. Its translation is CASSRDRGLDGYTF.

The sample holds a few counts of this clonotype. The CDR3 reads CASSQDSSLGLPPYEQYF. For the CDR3, the DNA is TGCGCCAGCAGCCAAGACTCGTCCCTGGGACTGCCTCCCTACGAGCAGTACTTC. The chain carries TRBV4-3 and TRBJ2-7; possible D gene TRBD2, 6 bases. V was pared by 0 bases and J by 2 bases, with 20 bases between. This CDR3 contains 18 residues. Germline V gives CDR1 LGHNA, CDR2 YSLEER.

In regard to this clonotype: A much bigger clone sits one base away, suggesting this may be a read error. The CDR3 is CASSSDFTTDTQYF. The CDR3 coding sequence is TGTGCCAGCAGCTCGGACTTTACCACAGATACGCAGTATTTT. The V gene is TRBV7-9, the J gene TRBJ2-3; TRBD2 might be the D (5 bases). Germline lookup yields CDR1 SEHNR and CDR2 FQNEAQ (reference sequence). This CDR3 spans 14 amino acids. V lost 4 bases and J 2 bases, leaving 10 bases between the germline ends.

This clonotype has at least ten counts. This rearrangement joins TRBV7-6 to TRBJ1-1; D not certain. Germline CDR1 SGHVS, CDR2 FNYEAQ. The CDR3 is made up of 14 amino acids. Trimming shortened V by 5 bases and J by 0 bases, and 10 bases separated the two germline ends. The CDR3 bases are TGTGCCAGCAGCGATAAAGAAGTGAACACTGAAGCTTTCTTT. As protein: CASSDKEVNTEAFF.

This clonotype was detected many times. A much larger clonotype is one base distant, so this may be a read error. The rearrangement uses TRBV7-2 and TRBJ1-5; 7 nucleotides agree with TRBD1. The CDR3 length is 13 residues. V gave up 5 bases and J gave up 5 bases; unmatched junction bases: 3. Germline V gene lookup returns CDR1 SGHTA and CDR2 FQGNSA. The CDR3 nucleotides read TGTGCCAGCAGCCGGGACAGCCATCAGCCCCAGCATTTT. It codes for CASSRDSHQPQHF.

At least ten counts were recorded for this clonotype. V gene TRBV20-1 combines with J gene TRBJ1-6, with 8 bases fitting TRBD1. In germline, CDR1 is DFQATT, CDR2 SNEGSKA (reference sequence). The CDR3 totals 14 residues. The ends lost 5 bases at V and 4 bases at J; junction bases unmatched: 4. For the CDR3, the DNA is TGCAGTGCTCAAGGACAGGGTTATAATTCACCCCTCCACTTT. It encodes CSAQGQGYNSPLHF.

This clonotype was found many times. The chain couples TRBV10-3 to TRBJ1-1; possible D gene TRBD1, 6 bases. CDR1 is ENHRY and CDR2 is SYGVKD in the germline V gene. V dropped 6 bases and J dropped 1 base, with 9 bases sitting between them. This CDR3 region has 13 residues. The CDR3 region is CAIRQGPNTEAFF. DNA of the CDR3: TGTGCCATCAGACAGGGCCCGAACACTGAAGCTTTCTTT.

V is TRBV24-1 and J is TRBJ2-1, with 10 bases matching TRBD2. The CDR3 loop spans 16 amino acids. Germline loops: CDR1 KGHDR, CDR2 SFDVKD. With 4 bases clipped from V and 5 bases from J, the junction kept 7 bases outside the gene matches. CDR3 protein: CATSDAGLASNNEQFF. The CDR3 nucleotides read TGTGCCACCAGTGACGCGGGACTAGCGAGTAACAATGAGCAGTTCTTC.

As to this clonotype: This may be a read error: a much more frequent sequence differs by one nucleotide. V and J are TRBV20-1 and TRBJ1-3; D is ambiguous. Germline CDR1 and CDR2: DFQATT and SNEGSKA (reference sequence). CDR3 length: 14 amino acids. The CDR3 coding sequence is TGCAGTGCTAGAGTCGAGGGTATCGGAAACAGCATATATTTT. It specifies CSARVEGIGNSIYF.

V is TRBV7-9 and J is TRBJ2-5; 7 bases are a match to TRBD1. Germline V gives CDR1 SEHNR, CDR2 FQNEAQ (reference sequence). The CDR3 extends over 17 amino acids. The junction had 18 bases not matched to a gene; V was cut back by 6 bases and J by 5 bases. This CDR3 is CASRSGQVLSNLETQYF. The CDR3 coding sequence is TGTGCCAGCAGATCCGGACAGGTTCTTTCTAATCTGGAGACCCAGTACTTC.

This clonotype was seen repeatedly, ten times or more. CDR3 nucleotides: TGTGCCAGCAGAGGGGGCAGTTACTACGAGCAGTACTTC. Translated, it gives CASRGGSYYEQYF. The chain has TRBV28 and TRBJ2-7, with 7 bases fitting TRBD1. This CDR3 comprises 13 residues. V shed 6 bases and J 3 bases; nucleotides not matched to a gene: 5. Germline CDR1 is MDHEN and CDR2 is SYDVKM.

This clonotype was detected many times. The DNA for the CDR3 is TGTGCCAGCAGCCAAGATTGGCAGGGGATGGATCAGCCCCAGCATTTT. Its translation is CASSQDWQGMDQPQHF. This sequence joins TRBV14 and TRBJ1-5, with D perhaps TRBD1 (6 bases). Trimming pared 0 bases from V and 5 bases from J, leaving 14 bases between. In germline, CDR1 is SGHDN, CDR2 FVKESK. The length of the CDR3 is 16 residues.

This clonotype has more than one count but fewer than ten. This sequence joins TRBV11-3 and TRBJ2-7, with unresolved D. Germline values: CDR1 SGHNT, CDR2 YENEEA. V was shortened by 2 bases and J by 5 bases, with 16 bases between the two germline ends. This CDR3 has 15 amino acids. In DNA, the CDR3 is TGTGCCAGCAGCTTACGAGCAGGCGAGTGGCACGAGCAGTACTTC. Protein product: CASSLRAGEWHEQYF.

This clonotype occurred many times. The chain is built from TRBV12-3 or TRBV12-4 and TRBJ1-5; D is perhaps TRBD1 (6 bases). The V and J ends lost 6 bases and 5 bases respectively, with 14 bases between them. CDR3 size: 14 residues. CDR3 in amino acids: CASRFRTDDQPQHF. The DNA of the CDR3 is TGTGCCAGCAGATTTAGGACAGATGATCAGCCCCAGCATTTT.

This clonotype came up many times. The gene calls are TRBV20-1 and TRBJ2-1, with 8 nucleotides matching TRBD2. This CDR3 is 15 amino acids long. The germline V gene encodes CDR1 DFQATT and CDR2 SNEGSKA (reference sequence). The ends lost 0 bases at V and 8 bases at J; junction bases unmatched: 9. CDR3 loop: CSARDNGLAGDEQFF. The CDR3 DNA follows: TGCAGTGCTAGAGACAATGGACTAGCCGGCGATGAGCAGTTCTTC.

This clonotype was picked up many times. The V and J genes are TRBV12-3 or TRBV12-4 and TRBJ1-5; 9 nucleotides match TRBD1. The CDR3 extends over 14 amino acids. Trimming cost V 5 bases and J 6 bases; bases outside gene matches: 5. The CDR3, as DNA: TGTGCCAGCAGTCGGACAGGGGTGGTTCAGCCCCAGCATTTT. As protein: CASSRTGVVQPQHF.

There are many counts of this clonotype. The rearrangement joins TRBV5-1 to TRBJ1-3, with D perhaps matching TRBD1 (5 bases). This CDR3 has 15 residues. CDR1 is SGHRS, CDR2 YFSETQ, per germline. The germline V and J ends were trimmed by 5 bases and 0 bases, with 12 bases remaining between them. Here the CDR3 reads CASRPTGGSGNTIYF. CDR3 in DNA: TGCGCCAGCAGGCCTACCGGGGGCTCTGGAAACACCATATATTTT.

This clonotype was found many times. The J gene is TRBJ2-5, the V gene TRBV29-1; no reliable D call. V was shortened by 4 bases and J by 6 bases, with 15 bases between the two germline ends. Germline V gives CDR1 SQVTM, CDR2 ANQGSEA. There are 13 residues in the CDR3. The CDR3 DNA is TGCAGCGTTGCGGCGCCGGGCTTTCAGACCCAGTACTTC. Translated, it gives CSVAAPGFQTQYF.

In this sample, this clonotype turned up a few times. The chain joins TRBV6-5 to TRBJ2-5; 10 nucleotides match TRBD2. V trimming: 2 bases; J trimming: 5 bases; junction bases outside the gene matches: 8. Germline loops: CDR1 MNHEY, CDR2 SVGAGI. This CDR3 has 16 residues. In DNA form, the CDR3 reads TGTGCCAGCAGTTACAGGCTAGCGGGAGTACCTGAGACCCAGTACTTC. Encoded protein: CASSYRLAGVPETQYF.